One sample yielded the 28 T cell receptor beta chains listed below, sequenced in a study of T-cell memory formation after mild COVID-19. MiXCR, run by TCRdb on the 5' RACE reads, gives a single entry per CDR3 protein. The repertoire holds hundreds of thousands of distinct CDR3 sequences, 15% to 20% seen once, with 20% to 25% in the top ten. The sequenced sample was PBMCs or a T cell subset sorted from them (not recorded which). These receptors came from a man younger than 35 who had mild COVID-19 (a few samples of this study predate the infection). Cell type and time point are not known.

This clonotype has a handful of counts. The V and J genes are TRBV5-1 and TRBJ2-4; 8 bases fit TRBD2. Per the germline V gene, CDR1 is SGHRS and CDR2 is YFSETQ. V trimming: 0 bases; J trimming: 9 bases; junction bases outside the gene matches: 8. The CDR3 has 15 amino acids. The CDR3 DNA reads TGCGCCAGCAGCTTGGATCCCGGGGGGGAGAGCATTCAGTACTTC. Residues: CASSLDPGGESIQYF.

This clonotype was detected a few times. The chain links TRBV5-1 to TRBJ2-2; D is unresolved. V dropped 0 bases and J dropped 4 bases, with 10 bases sitting between them. The germline CDR1 and CDR2 sequences are SGHRS and YFSETQ. The CDR3 extends over 15 amino acids. CDR3 coding DNA: TGCGCCAGCAGCTTGGAGCGCGGCAGCACCGGGGAGCTGTTTTTT. This encodes CASSLERGSTGELFF. The full variable domain, in which reference TRBV5-1 and TRBJ2-2 provide the parts outside the CDR3, is KAGVTQTPRYLIKTRGQQVTLSCSPISGHRSVSWYQQTPGQGLQFLFEYFSETQRNKGNFPGRFSGRQFSNSRSEMNVSTLELGDSALYLCASSLERGSTGELFFGEGSRLTVL.

CDR3 sequence (DNA): TGTGCCAGCAGCTTTGGGGGGAAAGGCTACACCTTC. Its translation is CASSFGGKGYTF. The chain recombines TRBV12-3 or TRBV12-4 with TRBJ1-2, with a tentative D call TRBD1 (5 bases). The V end was cut by 6 bases, the J end by 8 bases, with 13 bases between. The CDR3 spans 12 residues.

This clonotype appeared a few times. The chain is built from TRBV7-8 and TRBJ2-3, with D possibly being TRBD2 (6 bases). Germline assignment: CDR1 SGHVS and CDR2 FQNEAQ. Trimming cost V 6 bases and J 0 bases, with 13 bases left between them. The CDR3 has 15 amino acids. CDR3 residues: CASSPTSWSTDTQYF. The CDR3 DNA reads as TGTGCCAGCAGTCCTACTAGCTGGAGCACAGATACGCAGTATTTT.

This clonotype appeared many times. The CDR3 region has the DNA TGTGCCAGCAGTCCGGGACTAGCGGGGGTAGGCGAGCAGTACGTC. It specifies CASSPGLAGVGEQYV. V and J are TRBV6-2 or TRBV6-3 and TRBJ2-7; 14 bases line up with TRBD2. CDR1 is MNHEY, CDR2 SVGEGT, per germline. The CDR3 sequence is 15 residues long. V shed 5 bases, J shed 6 bases, and the junction held 6 bases outside the gene matches.

This clonotype was seen a handful of times. This chain uses TRBV7-8 with TRBJ1-1, with D perhaps matching TRBD1 (5 bases). The V gene lost 4 bases and the J gene lost 2 bases, with 14 bases spanning the gap. Germline lookup yields CDR1 SGHVS and CDR2 FQNEAQ. The CDR3 length is 15 residues. CDR3: CASSSLPGPNTEAFF. The CDR3 bases are TGTGCCAGCAGCTCCCTCCCAGGGCCCAACACTGAAGCTTTCTTT.

This clonotype has more than one count but fewer than ten. This chain joins TRBV10-3 and TRBJ2-1; the D gene is possibly TRBD2 (5 bases). The CDR3 runs to 13 residues. Trimming took 3 bases from V and 3 from J, leaving 6 bases between them. Germline CDR1 is ENHRY and CDR2 is SYGVKD. CDR3 amino acids: CAISEAVYNEQFF. The CDR3 bases are TGTGCCATCAGTGAAGCGGTCTACAATGAGCAGTTCTTC.

This clonotype was seen a few times. The rearrangement joins TRBV5-1 to TRBJ2-5; 7 bases fit TRBD1. Trimming removed 1 base from V and 7 bases from J; junction bases left unmatched: 7. Germline CDR1 is SGHRS and CDR2 is YFSETQ. This CDR3 region has 14 residues. The CDR3 loop is CASSLTTGMVTQYF. The CDR3 DNA is TGCGCCAGCAGCTTGACGACAGGGATGGTGACCCAGTACTTC.

This clonotype showed up just a few times. This chain connects TRBV7-2 to TRBJ2-2; TRBD1 agrees at 7 bases. V was clipped by 5 bases and J by 7 bases; unmatched bases: 10. The CDR3 has 15 residues. The germline V gene has CDR1 SGHTA and CDR2 FQGNSA. The CDR3 is CASSPRTGPSGELFF. The CDR3 region has the DNA TGTGCCAGCAGCCCACGGACAGGTCCTAGCGGGGAGCTGTTTTTT.

This chain links TRBV28 with TRBJ1-1, with 9 bases lining up with TRBD1. The CDR3 is made up of 15 amino acids. The germline V gene has CDR1 MDHEN and CDR2 SYDVKM. V shed 4 bases and J 4 bases; nucleotides not matched to a gene: 7. CDR3 sequence (DNA): TGTGCCAGCAGTTCAACGACAGGGGGGAGCACTGAAGCTTTCTTT. It codes for CASSSTTGGSTEAFF.

The V call is TRBV7-6, the J call TRBJ2-5; D ambiguous. V was pared by 6 bases and J by 3 bases, with 8 bases between. The CDR3 length is 12 residues. Germline CDR1 and CDR2: SGHVS and FNYEAQ. CDR3 nucleotides: TGTGCCAGCAGTCTTAATGAAGAGACCCAGTACTTC. Protein: CASSLNEETQYF.

The chain couples TRBV7-9 to TRBJ2-5, with 7 bases fitting TRBD1. With 5 bases clipped from V and 2 bases from J, the junction kept 5 bases outside the gene matches. In germline, CDR1 is SEHNR, CDR2 FQNEAQ (reference sequence). The length of the CDR3 is 14 residues. CDR3 loop: CASSRRDRQETQYF. The CDR3 DNA reads as TGTGCCAGCAGCCGCCGGGACAGACAAGAGACCCAGTACTTC. Full variable domain (missing parts from reference TRBV7-9 and TRBJ2-5): DTGVSQNPRHKITKRGQNVTFRCDPISEHNRLYWYRQTLGQGPEFLTYFQNEAQLEKSRLLSDRFSAERPKGSFSTLEIQRTEQGDSAMYLCASSRRDRQETQYFGPGTRLLVL.

Notes on this clonotype: With a much larger clone just one base away, this may be a read error. The J gene is TRBJ2-2, the V gene TRBV12-3 or TRBV12-4; D possibly corresponds to TRBD2 (6 bases). CDR3 length equals 14 residues. This chain's CDR3 is CDSRPAGGDGELFF. The CDR3 DNA follows: TGTGACAGCAGGCCGGCGGGCGGGGACGGGGAGCTGTTTTTT.

The V gene is TRBV5-1, the J gene TRBJ2-7; no firm D call. Trimming took 1 base from V and 1 from J, leaving 9 bases between them. The CDR3 is 14 residues long. Germline CDR1 reads SGHRS; CDR2 reads YFSETQ. The CDR3 sequence is CASSLKGLSYEQYF. DNA for the CDR3: TGCGCCAGCAGCTTGAAGGGCTTGTCCTACGAGCAGTACTTC.

This chain links TRBV6-5 with TRBJ2-1; either TRBD1 or TRBD2 may fit D (5 bases each). The CDR3 runs to 15 residues. The ends were cut back, 0 bases at V and 6 bases at J, with 12 bases in the middle. Germline V gene lookup returns CDR1 MNHEY and CDR2 SVGAGI. The CDR3 region is CASSYSQGVGNEQFF. The CDR3, as DNA: TGTGCCAGCAGTTACTCTCAGGGAGTGGGCAATGAGCAGTTCTTC.

The V call is TRBV2, the J call TRBJ2-3; D possibly corresponds to TRBD2 (6 bases). V shed 4 bases and J shed 5 bases, with 10 bases lying between them. This CDR3 spans 13 amino acids. The germline V gene encodes CDR1 SNHLY and CDR2 FYNNEI. CDR3 nucleotides: TGTGCCAGCAGTGCTAGCGTGTTAGATACGCAGTATTTT. It is translated as CASSASVLDTQYF.

This clonotype has at least ten counts. The genes are TRBV2 and TRBJ1-6; D not resolved. The CDR3 loop spans 15 amino acids. V gave up 7 bases and J gave up 0 bases, with 10 bases separating them. Germline V gene lookup returns CDR1 SNHLY and CDR2 FYNNEI. CDR3 bases: TGTGCCAGCAATCCACCTCCCTCCTATAATTCACCCCTCCACTTT. Encoded protein: CASNPPPSYNSPLHF.

This clonotype was picked up a small number of times. The chain joins TRBV20-1 to TRBJ1-6; D remains ambiguous. The germline V and J ends were trimmed by 1 base and 4 bases, with 5 bases remaining between them. The CDR3 extends over 13 amino acids. Germline loops: CDR1 DFQATT, CDR2 SNEGSKA (reference sequence). CDR3 amino acids: CSARGDYNSPLHF. CDR3 sequence (DNA): TGCAGTGCTAGAGGGGATTATAATTCACCCCTCCACTTT.

This chain joins TRBV2 and TRBJ1-3; unclear D gene. The CDR3 is 12 amino acids. Per the germline V gene, CDR1 is SNHLY and CDR2 is FYNNEI. V was clipped by 2 bases and J by 7 bases, with 6 bases between them. The CDR3 DNA follows: TGTGCCAGCAGTGAAACACAGAACACCATATATTTT. The encoded protein is CASSETQNTIYF.

V is TRBV10-3 and J is TRBJ1-1, with 9 positions matching TRBD1. The CDR3 has 15 residues. Trimming cost V 0 bases and J 5 bases; bases outside gene matches: 4. The V gene's germline CDR1 is ENHRY and CDR2 SYGVKD. The CDR3 region is CAISESAQGATEAFF. As DNA, the CDR3 is TGTGCCATCAGTGAGTCGGCACAGGGGGCTACTGAAGCTTTCTTT.

This clonotype turned up a few times. The chain recombines TRBV7-3 with TRBJ2-1; D not certain. The V gene lost 7 bases and the J gene lost 10 bases, with 17 bases spanning the gap. Germline loops: CDR1 SGHTA, CDR2 FQGTGA. The CDR3 runs 13 residues. The CDR3, as DNA: TGTGCCAGCACTCCGCGGCCGAACAGCGAGCAGTTCTTC. The encoded protein is CASTPRPNSEQFF. The full variable domain, completed using reference TRBV7-3 and TRBJ2-1, is GAGVSQTPSNKVTEKGKYVELRCDPISGHTALYWYRQSLGQGPEFLIYFQGTGAADDSGLPNDRFFAVRPEGSVSTLKIQRTERGDSAVYLCASTPRPNSEQFFGPGTRLTVL.

This clonotype has only a few counts. The chain has TRBV7-2 and TRBJ1-2; D call uncertain. The CDR3 is 13 amino acids. The germline CDR1 and CDR2 sequences are SGHTA and FQGNSA. V lost 3 bases and J 0 bases, leaving 5 bases between the germline ends. In DNA, the CDR3 is TGTGCCAGCAGCTTCGGCCCTAACTATGGCTACACCTTC. This sequence encodes CASSFGPNYGYTF.

The rearrangement links TRBV7-9 to TRBJ1-2, with a tentative D call TRBD1 (5 bases). The CDR3 is 13 amino acids. V dropped 4 bases and J dropped 1 base, with 7 bases sitting between them. Germline V gene sequence: CDR1 SEHNR, CDR2 FQNEAQ (reference sequence). The DNA of the CDR3 is TGTGCCAGCAGCTCGACAGATAACTATGGCTACACCTTC. Its translation: CASSSTDNYGYTF.

V is TRBV28 and J is TRBJ1-2; D gene unclear. Germline CDR1 and CDR2: MDHEN and SYDVKM. Trimming removed 1 base at V and 4 bases at J, with 10 bases between. The CDR3 runs 14 residues. The CDR3: CASSLFGRVYGYTF. Here the CDR3 DNA reads TGTGCCAGCAGTTTATTTGGGAGGGTCTATGGCTACACCTTC.

This clonotype was counted at least ten times. The chain employs TRBV6-5 and TRBJ2-3, with 9 bases lining up with TRBD2. CDR1 and CDR2 (germline): MNHEY, SVGAGI. CDR3 size: 14 residues. V was pared by 6 bases and J by 6 bases, with 7 bases of the junction left unmatched. The CDR3 nucleotides read TGTGCCAGCAGCCCTCGGACTAGCGTGGATACGCAGTATTTT. It yields the protein CASSPRTSVDTQYF.

The sample holds a few counts of this clonotype. The rearrangement joins TRBV4-1 to TRBJ2-7; D call uncertain. The CDR3 length is 14 residues. Trimming cost V 6 bases and J 2 bases, with 14 bases left between them. Per the germline V gene, CDR1 is MGHRA and CDR2 is YSYEKL. The CDR3 spells CASRDLASTYEQYF. CDR3 DNA sequence: TGCGCCAGCAGGGACCTGGCTTCAACCTACGAGCAGTACTTC.

The chain has TRBV20-1 and TRBJ1-2; TRBD1 aligns across 7 bases. V was pared by 5 bases and J by 3 bases, with 3 bases of the junction left unmatched. The germline gives CDR1 DFQATT, CDR2 SNEGSKA (reference sequence). The CDR3 extends over 12 amino acids. Written as DNA, the CDR3 is TGCAGTGCTCCTACAGGGGACTATGGCTACACCTTC. Its translation: CSAPTGDYGYTF.

V and J are TRBV3-1 and TRBJ2-7; no reliable D call. The V end was cut by 0 bases, the J end by 0 bases, with 6 bases between. This CDR3 has 14 amino acids. The germline V gene has CDR1 LGHDT and CDR2 YNNKEL (reference sequence). CDR3: CASSQDINSYEQYF. The CDR3 DNA follows: TGTGCCAGCAGCCAAGACATAAACTCCTACGAGCAGTACTTC.